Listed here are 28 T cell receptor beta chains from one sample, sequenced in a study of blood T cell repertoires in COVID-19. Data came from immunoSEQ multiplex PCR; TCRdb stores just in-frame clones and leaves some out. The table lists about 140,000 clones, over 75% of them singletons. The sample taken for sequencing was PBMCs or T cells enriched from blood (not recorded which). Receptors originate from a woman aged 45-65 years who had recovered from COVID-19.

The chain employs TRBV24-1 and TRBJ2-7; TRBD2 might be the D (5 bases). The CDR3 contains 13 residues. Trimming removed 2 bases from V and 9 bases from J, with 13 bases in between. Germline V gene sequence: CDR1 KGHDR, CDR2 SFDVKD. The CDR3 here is CATSDSGLFGQYF. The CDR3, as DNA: TGTGCCACCAGTGATTCCGGACTTTTCGGGCAGTACTTC.

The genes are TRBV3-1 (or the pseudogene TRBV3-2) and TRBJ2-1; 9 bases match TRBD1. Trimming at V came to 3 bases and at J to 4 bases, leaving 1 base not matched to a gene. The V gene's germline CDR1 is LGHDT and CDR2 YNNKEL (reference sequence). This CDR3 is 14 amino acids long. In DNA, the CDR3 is TGTGCCAGCAGCCACGGACAGGGGTACAATGAGCAGTTCTTC. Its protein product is CASSHGQGYNEQFF.

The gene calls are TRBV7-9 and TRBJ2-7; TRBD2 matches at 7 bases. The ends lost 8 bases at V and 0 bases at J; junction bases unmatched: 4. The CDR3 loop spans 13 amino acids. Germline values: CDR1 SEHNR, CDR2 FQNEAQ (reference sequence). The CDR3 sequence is CASARDYSYEQYF. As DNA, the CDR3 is TGTGCCAGCGCCCGGGACTACTCCTACGAGCAGTACTTC.

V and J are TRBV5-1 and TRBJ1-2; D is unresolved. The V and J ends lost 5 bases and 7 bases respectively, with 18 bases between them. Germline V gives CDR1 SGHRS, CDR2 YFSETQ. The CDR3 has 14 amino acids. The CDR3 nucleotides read TGCGCCAGCAGTGGGGAGGTCCGTGGAGGTGGCTACACCTTC. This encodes CASSGEVRGGGYTF.

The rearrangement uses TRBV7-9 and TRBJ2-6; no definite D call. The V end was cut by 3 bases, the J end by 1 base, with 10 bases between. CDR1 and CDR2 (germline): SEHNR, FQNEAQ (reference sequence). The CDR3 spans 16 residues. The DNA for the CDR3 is TGTGCCAGCAGCTTTGGCAGTCCTTCTGGGGCCAACGTCCTGACTTTC. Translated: CASSFGSPSGANVLTF.

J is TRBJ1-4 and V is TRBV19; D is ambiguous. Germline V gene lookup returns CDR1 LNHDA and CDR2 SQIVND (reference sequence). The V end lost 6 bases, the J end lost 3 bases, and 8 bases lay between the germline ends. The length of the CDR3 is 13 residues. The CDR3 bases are TGTGCCAGTAGCAGGCGGGCTAATGAAAAACTGTTTTTT. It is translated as CASSRRANEKLFF.

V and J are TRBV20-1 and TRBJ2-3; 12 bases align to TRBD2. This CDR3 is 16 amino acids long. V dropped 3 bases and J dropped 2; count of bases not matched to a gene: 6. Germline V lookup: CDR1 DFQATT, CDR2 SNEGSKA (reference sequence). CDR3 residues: CSASNRLAGVTDTQYF. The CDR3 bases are TGCAGTGCTAGTAATAGACTAGCGGGGGTCACAGATACGCAGTATTTT.

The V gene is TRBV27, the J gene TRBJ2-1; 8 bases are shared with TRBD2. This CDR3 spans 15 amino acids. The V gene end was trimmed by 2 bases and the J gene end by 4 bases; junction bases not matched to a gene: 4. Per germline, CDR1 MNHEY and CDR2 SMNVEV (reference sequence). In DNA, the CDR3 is TGTGCCAGCAGTTTAGGGGCTAGCGGGTACAATGAGCAGTTCTTC. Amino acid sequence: CASSLGASGYNEQFF.

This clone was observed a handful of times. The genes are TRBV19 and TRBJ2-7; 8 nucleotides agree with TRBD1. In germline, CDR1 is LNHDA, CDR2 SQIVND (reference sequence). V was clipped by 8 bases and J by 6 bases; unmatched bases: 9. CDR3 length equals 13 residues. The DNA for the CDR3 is TGTGCCAGTCAGGGGGCAGGGAAGAGCGAGCAGTACTTC. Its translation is CASQGAGKSEQYF. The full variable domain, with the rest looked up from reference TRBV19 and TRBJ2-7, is DGGITQSPKYLFRKEGQNVTLSCEQNLNHDAMYWYRQDPGQGLRLIYYSQIVNDFQKGDIAEGYSVSREKKESFPLTVTSAQKNPTAFYLCASQGAGKSEQYFGPGTRLTVT.

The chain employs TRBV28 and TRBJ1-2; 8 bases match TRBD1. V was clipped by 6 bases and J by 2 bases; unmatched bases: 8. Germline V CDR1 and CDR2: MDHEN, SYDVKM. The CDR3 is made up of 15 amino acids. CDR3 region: CASRPGQGRNYGYTF. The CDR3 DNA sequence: TGTGCCAGCAGGCCTGGACAGGGCAGGAACTATGGCTACACCTTC.

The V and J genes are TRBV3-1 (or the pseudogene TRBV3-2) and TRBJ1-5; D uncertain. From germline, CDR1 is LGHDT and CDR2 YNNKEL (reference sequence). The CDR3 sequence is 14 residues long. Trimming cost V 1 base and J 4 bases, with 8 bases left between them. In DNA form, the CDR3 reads TGTGCCAGCAGCCAAGCCACGGAGAATCAGCCCCAGCATTTT. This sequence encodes CASSQATENQPQHF.

The CDR3 region is CASSLLEAQPQHF. The CDR3 region has the DNA TGTGCCAGCAGCTTATTAGAGGCTCAGCCCCAGCATTTT. The chain combines TRBV7-9 with TRBJ1-5; no firm D call. V was shortened by 2 bases and J by 6 bases, with 8 bases between the two germline ends. Germline CDR1 reads SEHNR; CDR2 reads FQNEAQ (reference sequence). There are 13 residues in the CDR3.

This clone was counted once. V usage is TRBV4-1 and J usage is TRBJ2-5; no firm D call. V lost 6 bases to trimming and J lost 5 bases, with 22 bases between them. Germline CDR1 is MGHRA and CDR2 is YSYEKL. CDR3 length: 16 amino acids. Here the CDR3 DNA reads TGCGCCAGCAGTCCCCTACCGGCGGTCCCCGGGGAGACCCAGTACTTC. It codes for CASSPLPAVPGETQYF.

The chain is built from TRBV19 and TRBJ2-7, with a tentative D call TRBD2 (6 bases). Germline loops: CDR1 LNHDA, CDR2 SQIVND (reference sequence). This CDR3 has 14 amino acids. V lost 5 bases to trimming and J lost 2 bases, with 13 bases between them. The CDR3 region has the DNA TGTGCCAGTAGTCCCGGGGGAAGTACCTACGAGCAGTACTTC. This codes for CASSPGGSTYEQYF.

The CDR3: CASSPGTGRTEAFF. In nucleotides, the CDR3 is TGCGCCAGCAGCCCCGGGACAGGGCGGACTGAAGCTTTCTTT. The chain recombines TRBV5-1 with TRBJ1-1, with 9 bases fitting TRBD1. The J segment lost 5 bases and the V segment lost 4 bases, leaving 6 bases of the junction unmatched. Looked up from germline, CDR1 is SGHRS and CDR2 is YFSETQ. The CDR3 runs 14 residues.

The CDR3 DNA reads as TGTGCCAGCAGCCAAGATACAGGGGAGGCAACAGATACGCAGTATTTT. Its protein is CASSQDTGEATDTQYF. V is TRBV3-1 (or the pseudogene TRBV3-2) and J is TRBJ2-3; tentatively, D is TRBD1 (7 bases). Germline V gene data show CDR1 as LGHDT and CDR2 as YNNKEL (reference sequence). This CDR3 region has 16 residues. V was clipped by 0 bases and J by 3 bases, with 13 bases between them.

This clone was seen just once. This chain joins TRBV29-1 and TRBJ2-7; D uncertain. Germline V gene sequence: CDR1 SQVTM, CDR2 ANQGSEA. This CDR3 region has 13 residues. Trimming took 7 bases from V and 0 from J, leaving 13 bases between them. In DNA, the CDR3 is TGCAGCGCTTTCGTTCTTAGCTCCTACGAGCAGTACTTC. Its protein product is CSAFVLSSYEQYF.

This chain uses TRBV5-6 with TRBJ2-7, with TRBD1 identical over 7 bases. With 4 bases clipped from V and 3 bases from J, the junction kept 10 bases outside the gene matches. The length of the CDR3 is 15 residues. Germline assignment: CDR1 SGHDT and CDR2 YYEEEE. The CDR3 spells CASSPRTGVNYEQYF. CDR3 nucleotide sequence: TGTGCCAGCAGCCCTCGGACAGGAGTTAACTACGAGCAGTACTTC.

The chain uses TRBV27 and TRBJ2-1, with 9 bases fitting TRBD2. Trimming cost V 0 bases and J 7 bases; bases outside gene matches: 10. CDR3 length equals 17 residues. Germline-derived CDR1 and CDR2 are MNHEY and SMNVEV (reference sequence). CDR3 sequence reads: CASSLSRAGGLWNEQFF. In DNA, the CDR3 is TGTGCCAGCAGTTTATCGAGGGCGGGGGGGTTGTGGAATGAGCAGTTCTTC.

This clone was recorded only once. The DNA of the CDR3 is TGTGCCAGCAGCGTAGAACCCTTACGGGGGACTTCAAGCTCTGGAAACACCATATATTTT. Translation gives CASSVEPLRGTSSSGNTIYF. The J gene is TRBJ1-3, the V gene TRBV9; a possible D gene is TRBD1 (5 bases). This CDR3 region has 20 residues. The germline CDR1 and CDR2 sequences are SGDLS and YYNGEE. Trimming pared 0 bases from V and 0 bases from J, leaving 22 bases between. Together with reference TRBV9 and TRBJ1-3, the CDR3 gives the full variable domain: DSGVTQTPKHLITATGQRVTLRCSPRSGDLSVYWYQQSLDQGLQFLIQYYNGEERAKGNILERFSAQQFPDLHSELNLSSLELGDSALYFCASSVEPLRGTSSSGNTIYFGEGSWLTVV.

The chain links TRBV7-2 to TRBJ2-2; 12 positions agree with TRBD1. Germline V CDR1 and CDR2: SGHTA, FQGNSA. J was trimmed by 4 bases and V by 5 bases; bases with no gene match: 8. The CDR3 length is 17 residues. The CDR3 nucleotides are TGTGCCAGCAGCCACGGGACAGGGGGCCTGGGCACCGGGGAGCTGTTTTTT. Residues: CASSHGTGGLGTGELFF.

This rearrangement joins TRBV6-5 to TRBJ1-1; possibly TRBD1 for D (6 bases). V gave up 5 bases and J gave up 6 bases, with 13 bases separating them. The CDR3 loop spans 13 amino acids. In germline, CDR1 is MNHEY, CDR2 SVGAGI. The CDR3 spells CASSTGTGAEAFF. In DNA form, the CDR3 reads TGTGCCAGCAGTACAGGGACCGGGGCTGAAGCTTTCTTT.

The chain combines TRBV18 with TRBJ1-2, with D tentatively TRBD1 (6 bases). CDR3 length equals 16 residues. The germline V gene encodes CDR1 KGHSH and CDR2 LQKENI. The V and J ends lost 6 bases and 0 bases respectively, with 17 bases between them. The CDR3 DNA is TGTGCCAGCTCTCCGACCCCCAGGGGCGCTAACTATGGCTACACCTTC. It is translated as CASSPTPRGANYGYTF.

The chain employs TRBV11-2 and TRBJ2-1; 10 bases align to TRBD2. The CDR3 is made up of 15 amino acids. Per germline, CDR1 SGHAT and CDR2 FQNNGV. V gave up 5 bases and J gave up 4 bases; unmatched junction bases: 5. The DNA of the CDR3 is TGTGCCAGCAGCAACCCTAGCGGGGGTTACAATGAGCAGTTCTTC. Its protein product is CASSNPSGGYNEQFF.

Here the CDR3 reads CASSLFGTGYDNEQFF. In nucleotides, the CDR3 is TGTGCCAGCAGTTTATTCGGGACAGGTTACGACAATGAGCAGTTCTTC. V is TRBV27 and J is TRBJ2-1; 8 bases match TRBD1. Per the germline V gene, CDR1 is MNHEY and CDR2 is SMNVEV (reference sequence). There are 16 residues in the CDR3. Trimming cost V 1 base and J 5 bases; bases outside gene matches: 7.

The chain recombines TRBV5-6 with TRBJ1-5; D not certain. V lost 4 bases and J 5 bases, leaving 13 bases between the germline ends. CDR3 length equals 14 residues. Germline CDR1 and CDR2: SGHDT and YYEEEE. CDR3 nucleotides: TGTGCCAGCAGCCCTACAGAGAATTATCAGCCCCAGCATTTT. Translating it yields CASSPTENYQPQHF.

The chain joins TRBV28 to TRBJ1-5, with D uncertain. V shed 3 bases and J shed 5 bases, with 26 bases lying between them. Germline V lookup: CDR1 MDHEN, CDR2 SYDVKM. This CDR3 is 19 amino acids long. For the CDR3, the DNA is TGTGCCAGCAGTTTTGCCCCGGTCAATTGGCAGGTACCTTATCAGCCCCAGCATTTT. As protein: CASSFAPVNWQVPYQPQHF.

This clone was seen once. The CDR3 DNA reads as TGTGCCAGCAGTGCGGTGAGACAGGGTAACTATGGCTACACCTTC. Translation gives CASSAVRQGNYGYTF. This rearrangement joins TRBV2 to TRBJ1-2; 7 nucleotides align to TRBD1. V was pared by 4 bases and J by 1 base, with 6 bases of the junction left unmatched. Looked up from germline, CDR1 is SNHLY and CDR2 is FYNNEI. The CDR3 has 15 residues.